This T cell receptor beta chain was sequenced for a study of cytomegalovirus exposure and HLA in healthy donors. Study-wide points: The majority of TCR sequences were rare, yet some public TCRs appeared in many donors. The classifier reportedly diagnosed cytomegalovirus status with high sensitivity and specificity. The study flagged roughly 160 TCR beta chains as cytomegalovirus-associated.

Only in-frame clones appear in the TCRdb table, and some are missing; sequencing was by immunoSEQ multiplex PCR. Among about 130,000 clones, approximately 89% were seen once, and the ten largest hold 0.95% to 1.3%. Per germline, CDR1 LNHDA and CDR2 SQIVND (reference sequence). The CDR3 length is 16 residues. The V segment lost 10 bases and the J segment 3 bases; nucleotides outside the gene matches: 11. Concerning this clone: Its target is unknown.

The sequencing input was PBMCs. This receptor was taken from a woman younger than 30 in good health and CMV-seronegative. The chain links TRBV19 to TRBJ2-3; TRBD2 matches at 12 bases. The CDR3 DNA follows: TGTGCCACCCGTTCCCTAGCGGGGGGGAGTACAGATACGCAGTATTTT. Its protein product is CATRSLAGGSTDTQYF.